Included here is one T cell receptor (beta chain) sequence, with context. Its antigen remains undetermined. Base qualities were left out, and no much larger clone turns up one base away. For TCR Vbeta sequencing, memory CD4+ T cells were sorted ex vivo from the peripheral blood of both healthy controls and narcolepsy patients. Receptors were amplified or captured by the immunoSEQ multiplex PCR assay. TCRdb limited this immuneACCESS table to in-frame rearrangements with V and J called. A share of clones is missing; checked studies link under half to unresolved V genes, and the rest is unexplained. Here the sample has tens of thousands of clones; about nine tenths occur a single time. The top ten clonotypes cover over 1% of the sample. The CDR3 starts with the cysteine, ends with the phenylalanine, and has 15 residues. The DNA shown is the 45-base CDR3, in frame from base 1. The germline V gene yields SGHVS for CDR1 and FNYEAQ for CDR2. Germline trimming amounts to 2 bases on V and 1 base on J, with 1 as the count of junction bases outside the gene matches.

The sample belongs to a study of T cells in narcolepsy (dated by TCRdb to 2016 to 2019). Study-wide context: Patients with narcolepsy type 1 or type 2 (NT1, NT2) were enrolled in the study together with healthy control donors. To look for autoreactive T cells in narcolepsy patients that target self-antigens of hypocretin neurons (hypocretin, TRIB2), the study used TCR Vbeta sequencing to follow clonotypes in blood and CSF. Broad study findings and their caveats: Numbers of sequenced blood memory CD4+ clonotypes were comparable, averaging approximately 38,000 in patients and some 33,000 in controls. Plots comparing CSF and blood CD4+ T cell clonotypes from the same patient highlighted HCRT-specific and TRIB2-specific autoreactive clonotypes. Autoreactive clonotypes were reported to be detected serially in the blood of the same patients and of different patients, but not in the blood of healthy controls. Some blood memory CD4+ repertoires from patients and controls contained no sequences matching autoreactive T cell clones.

The TCR originated in a human donor with narcolepsy. The sequenced sample was CD45RA- memory CD4+ T cells from PBMCs. The cell subset or site label for this specimen denotes: memory T cells sorted ex vivo from peripheral blood. The rearrangement joined TRBV7-6 to TRBJ2-2; the central 7 bases match TRBD1. DNA sequence: TGTGCCAGCAGCTTATGGACAGGGAACACCGGGGAGCTGTTTTTT. This yields the protein CASSLWTGNTGELFF.